A selection of T cell receptor beta chains follows, all from one sample in a study of OX40 agonist ivuxolimab in advanced cancers. The method was immunoSEQ multiplex PCR; TCRdb's version includes in-frame clones alone and lacks a portion of them. The sample contains some 57,000 clones, about 82% of which appear only once. The material was CD4+ or CD8+ T cells sorted from blood, obtained in a trial of the OX40 agonist ivuxolimab. The receptors here all came from an adult with an advanced solid tumor such as melanoma, head and neck, liver or kidney cancer. Both conserved end residues are part of each CDR3.

j_gene: TRBJ1-2
v_gene: TRBV28
CDR3aa: CASSLARTGGHGYTF

j_gene: TRBJ2-2
v_gene: TRBV28
CDR3aa: CASSRPIYTGELFF

j_gene: TRBJ2-5
v_gene: TRBV6-5
CDR3aa: CASSYSSRGQGETQYF

j_gene: TRBJ1-2
v_gene: TRBV5-6
CDR3aa: CASSLQEMRSGYTF

j_gene: TRBJ1-2
v_gene: TRBV4-2
CDR3aa: CASSPGTAALLGGYTF

j_gene: TRBJ1-1
v_gene: TRBV5-1
CDR3aa: CASSLLTRTEAFF

j_gene: TRBJ2-2
v_gene: TRBV11-1
CDR3aa: CASSLLWDTGELFF

j_gene: TRBJ1-5
v_gene: TRBV6-5
CDR3aa: CASSLLQGDNQPQHF

j_gene: TRBJ2-5
v_gene: TRBV7-6
CDR3aa: CASSLGQPGETQYF

j_gene: TRBJ1-1
v_gene: TRBV6-1
CDR3aa: CASSDQGAQTEAFF

j_gene: TRBJ2-7
v_gene: TRBV6-5
CDR3aa: CAALGQRPYEQYF

j_gene: TRBJ2-2
v_gene: TRBV18
CDR3aa: CASSPKLAPDTGELFF

j_gene: TRBJ2-3
v_gene: TRBV7-9
CDR3aa: CASSSQGTDTQYF

j_gene: TRBJ2-3
v_gene: TRBV6-1
CDR3aa: CASSPRSGRTDTQYF

j_gene: TRBJ1-6
v_gene: TRBV14
CDR3aa: CASSPILIGSSPLHF

j_gene: TRBJ1-4
v_gene: TRBV28
CDR3aa: CASSTTDGHEKLFF

j_gene: TRBJ2-3
v_gene: TRBV7-2
CDR3aa: CASSLLAGVSYF

j_gene: TRBJ2-5
v_gene: TRBV9
CDR3aa: CASSVVPSAVQETQYF

j_gene: TRBJ2-3
v_gene: TRBV19
CDR3aa: CASRAGLAGSTDTQYF

j_gene: TRBJ1-2
v_gene: TRBV7-9
CDR3aa: CASSLAGNNYGYTF

j_gene: TRBJ1-5
v_gene: TRBV19
CDR3aa: CASSMPTGVSNQPQHF

j_gene: TRBJ2-5
v_gene: TRBV10-3
CDR3aa: CAISESTRESPNF

j_gene: TRBJ1-6
v_gene: TRBV11-3
CDR3aa: CASSSRSGGPGGPNSPLHF

j_gene: TRBJ2-7
v_gene: TRBV18
CDR3aa: CASSPRGLVSSEQYF

j_gene: TRBJ1-5
v_gene: TRBV28
CDR3aa: CASSLSAQPQHF

j_gene: TRBJ2-7
v_gene: TRBV7-9
CDR3aa: CASTRAGGYEQYF

j_gene: TRBJ2-3
v_gene: TRBV14
CDR3aa: CASSRTTDTQYF

j_gene: TRBJ1-2
v_gene: TRBV10-3
CDR3aa: CAINSGGQGSLCTF

j_gene: TRBJ2-3
v_gene: TRBV7-9
CDR3aa: CASTVFGDSITSTDTQYF

j_gene: TRBJ2-3
v_gene: TRBV15
CDR3aa: CATSIMGASTDTQYF

j_gene: TRBJ2-5
v_gene: TRBV7-3
CDR3aa: CASSTTSRETQYF

j_gene: TRBJ2-1
v_gene: TRBV7-6
CDR3aa: CASTLRGTRGYNEQFF

j_gene: TRBJ2-5
v_gene: TRBV4-2
CDR3aa: CASSHSFSGGVVGQWETQYF

j_gene: TRBJ2-3
v_gene: TRBV5-8
CDR3aa: CASSLVTGFTDTQYF

j_gene: TRBJ2-7
v_gene: TRBV11-1
CDR3aa: CASSLIPSAGVVYEQYF

j_gene: TRBJ1-4
v_gene: TRBV5-1
CDR3aa: CASRGGAGEKLFF

j_gene: TRBJ2-5
v_gene: TRBV27
CDR3aa: CASSLYRGRETQYF

j_gene: TRBJ1-5
v_gene: TRBV19
CDR3aa: CASSIAPGQSSNQPQHF

j_gene: TRBJ2-2
v_gene: TRBV4-3
CDR3aa: CASKVGAALNTGELFF

j_gene: TRBJ1-2
v_gene: TRBV5-1
CDR3aa: CASSLEGGSYGYTF

j_gene: TRBJ1-6
v_gene: TRBV5-1
CDR3aa: CASSFEMPGGASPLHF

j_gene: TRBJ2-5
v_gene: TRBV5-3
CDR3aa: CARSLERGGRETQYF

j_gene: TRBJ2-5
v_gene: TRBV5-6
CDR3aa: CASSLGGAQETQYF

j_gene: TRBJ2-5
v_gene: TRBV5-5
CDR3aa: CASSWGQRGGTQYF

j_gene: TRBJ2-5
v_gene: TRBV15
CDR3aa: CATSNQGMRETQYF

j_gene: TRBJ1-2
v_gene: TRBV6-1
CDR3aa: CASSDRRNYGYTF

j_gene: TRBJ1-5
v_gene: TRBV7-6
CDR3aa: CASSSGTGMNSNQPQHF

j_gene: TRBJ1-1
v_gene: TRBV6-5
CDR3aa: CASSYQGEAFF

j_gene: TRBJ2-7
v_gene: TRBV7-2
CDR3aa: CASSARERRHYEQYF

j_gene: TRBJ2-5
v_gene: TRBV5-1
CDR3aa: CASSPSGGGETQYF

j_gene: TRBJ2-1
v_gene: TRBV7-3
CDR3aa: CASSLRQGGLGSYNEQFF

j_gene: TRBJ2-2
v_gene: TRBV19
CDR3aa: CASRWGDRGTTGELFF

j_gene: TRBJ2-7
v_gene: TRBV27
CDR3aa: CATQSGAREYF